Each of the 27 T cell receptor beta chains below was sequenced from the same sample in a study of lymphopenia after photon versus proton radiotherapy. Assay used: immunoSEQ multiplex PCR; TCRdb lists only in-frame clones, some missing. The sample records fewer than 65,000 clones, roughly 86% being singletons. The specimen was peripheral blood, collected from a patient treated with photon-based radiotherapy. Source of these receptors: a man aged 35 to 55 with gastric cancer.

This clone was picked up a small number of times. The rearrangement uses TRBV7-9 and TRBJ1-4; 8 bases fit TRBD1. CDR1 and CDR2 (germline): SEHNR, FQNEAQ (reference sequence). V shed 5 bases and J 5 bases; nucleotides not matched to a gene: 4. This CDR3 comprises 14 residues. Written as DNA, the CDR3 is TGTGCCAGCAGCCCACGGACAGGGAATGAAAAACTGTTTTTT. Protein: CASSPRTGNEKLFF.

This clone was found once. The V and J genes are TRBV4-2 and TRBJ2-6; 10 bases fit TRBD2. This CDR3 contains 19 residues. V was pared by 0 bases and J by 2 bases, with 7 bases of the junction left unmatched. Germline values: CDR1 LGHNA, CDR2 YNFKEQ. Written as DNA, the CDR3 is TGTGCCAGCAGCCAAGATAAGGCTAGCGGGGGCCCTGGGGCCAACGTCCTGACTTTC. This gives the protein CASSQDKASGGPGANVLTF.

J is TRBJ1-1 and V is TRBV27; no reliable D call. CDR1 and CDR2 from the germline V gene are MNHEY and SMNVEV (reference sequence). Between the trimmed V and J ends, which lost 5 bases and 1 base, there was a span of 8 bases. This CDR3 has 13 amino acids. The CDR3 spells CASSQVRNTEAFF. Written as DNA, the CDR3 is TGTGCCAGCAGTCAGGTGAGGAACACTGAAGCTTTCTTT.

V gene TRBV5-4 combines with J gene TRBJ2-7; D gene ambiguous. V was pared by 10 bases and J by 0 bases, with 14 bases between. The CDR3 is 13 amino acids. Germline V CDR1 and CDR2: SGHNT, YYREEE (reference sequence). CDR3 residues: CADTGSLSYEQYF. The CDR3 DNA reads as TGTGCCGACACGGGCTCACTCTCCTACGAGCAGTACTTC.

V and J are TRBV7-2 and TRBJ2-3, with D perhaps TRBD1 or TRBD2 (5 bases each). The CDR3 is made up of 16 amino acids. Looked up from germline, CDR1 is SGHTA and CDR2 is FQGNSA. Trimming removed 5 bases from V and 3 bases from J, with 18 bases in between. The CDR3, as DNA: TGTGCCAGCAGCACGACTTGGGGCTCGGGGACAGATACGCAGTATTTT. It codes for CASSTTWGSGTDTQYF.

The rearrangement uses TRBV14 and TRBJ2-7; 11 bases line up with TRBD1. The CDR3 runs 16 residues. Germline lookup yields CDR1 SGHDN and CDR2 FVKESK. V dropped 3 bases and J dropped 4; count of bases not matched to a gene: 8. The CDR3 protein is CASSQTPGQGGYEQYF. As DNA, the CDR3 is TGTGCCAGCAGCCAGACACCGGGACAGGGGGGATACGAGCAGTACTTC.

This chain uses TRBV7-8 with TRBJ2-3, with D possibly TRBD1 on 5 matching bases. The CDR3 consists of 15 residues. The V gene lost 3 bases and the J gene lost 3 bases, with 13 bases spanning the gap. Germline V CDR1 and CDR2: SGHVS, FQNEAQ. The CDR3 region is CASSFQGTLTDTQYF. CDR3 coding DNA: TGTGCCAGCAGCTTCCAGGGAACTTTGACAGATACGCAGTATTTT.

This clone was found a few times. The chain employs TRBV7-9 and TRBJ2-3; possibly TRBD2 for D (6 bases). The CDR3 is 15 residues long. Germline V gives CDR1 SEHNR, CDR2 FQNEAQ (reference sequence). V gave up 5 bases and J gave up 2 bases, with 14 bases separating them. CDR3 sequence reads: CASSLGLIDTDTQYF. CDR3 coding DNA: TGTGCCAGCAGCCTGGGACTGATCGACACAGATACGCAGTATTTT.

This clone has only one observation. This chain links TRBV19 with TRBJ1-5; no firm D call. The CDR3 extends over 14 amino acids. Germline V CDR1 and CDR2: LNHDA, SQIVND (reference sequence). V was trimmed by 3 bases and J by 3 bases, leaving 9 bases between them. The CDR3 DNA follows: TGTGCCAGTAGTATTTCCCAGCCCAATCAGCCCCAGCATTTT. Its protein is CASSISQPNQPQHF.

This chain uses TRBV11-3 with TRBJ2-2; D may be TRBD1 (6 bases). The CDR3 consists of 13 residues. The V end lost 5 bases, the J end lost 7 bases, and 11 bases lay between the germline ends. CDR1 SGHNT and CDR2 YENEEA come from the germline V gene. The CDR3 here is CASSPRGIGELFF. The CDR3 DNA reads TGTGCCAGCAGCCCTAGGGGGATCGGGGAGCTGTTTTTT. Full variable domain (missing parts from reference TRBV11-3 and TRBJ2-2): EAGVVQSPRYKIIEKKQPVAFWCNPISGHNTLYWYLQNLGQGPELLIRYENEEAVDDSQLPKDRFSAERLKGVDSTLKIQPAELGDSAVYLCASSPRGIGELFFGEGSRLTVL.

The CDR3 sequence is CASSLFRDYQETQYF. For the CDR3, the DNA is TGTGCCAGCAGCTTGTTCCGGGACTACCAAGAGACCCAGTACTTC. The chain couples TRBV11-1 to TRBJ2-5; TRBD2 might be the D (6 bases). The germline V gene encodes CDR1 SGHAT and CDR2 FQDESV (reference sequence). The CDR3 runs 15 residues. Deletions cut 3 bases from V and 0 bases from J, with 11 bases between.

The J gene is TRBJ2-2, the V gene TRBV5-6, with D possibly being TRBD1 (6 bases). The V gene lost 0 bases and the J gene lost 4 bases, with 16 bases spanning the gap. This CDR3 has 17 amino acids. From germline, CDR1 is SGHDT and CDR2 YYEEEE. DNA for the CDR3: TGTGCCAGCAGCTTGGCCACAGGGCGCACCAGCACCGGGGAGCTGTTTTTT. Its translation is CASSLATGRTSTGELFF.

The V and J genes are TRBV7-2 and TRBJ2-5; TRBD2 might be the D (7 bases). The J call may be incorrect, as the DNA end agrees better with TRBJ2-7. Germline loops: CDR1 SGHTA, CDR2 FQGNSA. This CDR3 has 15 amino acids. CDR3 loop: CASSLGGGSRYEQYF. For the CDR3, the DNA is TGTGCCAGCAGCTTAGGGGGGGGCTCCCGGTACGAGCAGTACTTC.

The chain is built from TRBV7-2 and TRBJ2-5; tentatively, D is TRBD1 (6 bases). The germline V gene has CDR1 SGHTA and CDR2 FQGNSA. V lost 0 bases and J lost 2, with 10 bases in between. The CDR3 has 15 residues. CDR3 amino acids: CASSLAGQKQETQYF. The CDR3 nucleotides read TGTGCCAGCAGCTTAGCCGGACAGAAACAAGAGACCCAGTACTTC. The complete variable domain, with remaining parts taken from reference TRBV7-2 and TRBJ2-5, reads GAGVSQSPSNKVTEKGKDVELRCDPISGHTALYWYRQSLGQGLEFLIYFQGNSAPDKSGLPSDRFSAERTGGSVSTLTIQRTQQEDSAVYLCASSLAGQKQETQYFGPGTRLLVL.

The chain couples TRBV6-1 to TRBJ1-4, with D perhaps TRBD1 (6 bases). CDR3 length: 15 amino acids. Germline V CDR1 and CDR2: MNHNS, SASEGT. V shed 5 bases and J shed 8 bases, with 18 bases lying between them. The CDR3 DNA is TGTGCCAGCAGTCTACAGGGATTCGCAGGGGAAAAACTGTTTTTT. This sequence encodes CASSLQGFAGEKLFF.

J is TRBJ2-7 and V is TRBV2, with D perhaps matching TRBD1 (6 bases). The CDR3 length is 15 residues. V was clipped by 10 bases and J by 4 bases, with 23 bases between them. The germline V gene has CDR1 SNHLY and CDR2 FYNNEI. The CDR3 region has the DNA TGTGCCACCACGGGTCGGGACATTGGCCCTTACGAGCAGTACTTC. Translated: CATTGRDIGPYEQYF.

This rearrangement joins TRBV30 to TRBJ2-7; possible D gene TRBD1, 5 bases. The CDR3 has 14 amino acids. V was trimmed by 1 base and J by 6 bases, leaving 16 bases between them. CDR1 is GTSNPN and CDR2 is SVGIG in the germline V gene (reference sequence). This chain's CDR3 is CAWSGGFLGREQYF. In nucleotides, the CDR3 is TGTGCCTGGAGTGGGGGCTTCTTGGGGCGCGAGCAGTACTTC.

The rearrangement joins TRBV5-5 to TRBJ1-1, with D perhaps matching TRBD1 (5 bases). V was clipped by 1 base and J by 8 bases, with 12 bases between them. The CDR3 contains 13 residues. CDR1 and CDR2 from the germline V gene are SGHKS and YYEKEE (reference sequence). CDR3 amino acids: CASSLFGDREAFF. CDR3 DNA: TGTGCCAGCAGCTTGTTCGGTGACAGAGAAGCTTTCTTT.

CDR3 residues: CASSYNWQGGYNEQFF. The DNA for the CDR3 is TGTGCCAGCAGTTACAATTGGCAGGGAGGCTACAATGAGCAGTTCTTC. The V call is TRBV6-5, the J call TRBJ2-1, with D possibly TRBD2 on 6 matching bases. The CDR3 length is 16 residues. The germline V and J ends were trimmed by 2 bases and 3 bases, with 14 bases remaining between them. The V gene's germline CDR1 is MNHEY and CDR2 SVGAGI.

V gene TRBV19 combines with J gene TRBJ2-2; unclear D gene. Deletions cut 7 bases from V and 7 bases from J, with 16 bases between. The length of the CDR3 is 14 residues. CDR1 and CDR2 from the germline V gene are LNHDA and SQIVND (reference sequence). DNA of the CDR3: TGTGCCAGTACCCCATGGCCGGGTTACGGGGAGCTGTTTTTT. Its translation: CASTPWPGYGELFF.

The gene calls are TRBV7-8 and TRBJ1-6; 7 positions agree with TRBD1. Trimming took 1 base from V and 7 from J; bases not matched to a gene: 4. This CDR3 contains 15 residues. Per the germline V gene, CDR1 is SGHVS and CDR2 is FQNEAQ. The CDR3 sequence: CASSLVTGSNSPLHF. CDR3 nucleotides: TGTGCCAGCAGCTTAGTGACAGGGTCGAATTCACCCCTCCACTTT.

CDR3: CASSLGGSGNTIYF. The CDR3 DNA is TGTGCCAGCAGCTTGGGGGGCTCTGGAAACACCATATATTTT. The chain employs TRBV7-6 and TRBJ1-3; weak D call: TRBD1 (5 bases). Germline CDR1 SGHVS, CDR2 FNYEAQ. V was pared by 3 bases and J by 0 bases, with 6 bases between. The CDR3 has 14 amino acids.

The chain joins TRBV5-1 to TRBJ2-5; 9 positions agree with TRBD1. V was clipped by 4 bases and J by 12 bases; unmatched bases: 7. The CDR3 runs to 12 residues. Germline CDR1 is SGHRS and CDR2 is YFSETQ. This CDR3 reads CASSLETGGKYF. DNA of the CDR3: TGCGCCAGCAGCCTCGAGACAGGGGGAAAGTACTTC.

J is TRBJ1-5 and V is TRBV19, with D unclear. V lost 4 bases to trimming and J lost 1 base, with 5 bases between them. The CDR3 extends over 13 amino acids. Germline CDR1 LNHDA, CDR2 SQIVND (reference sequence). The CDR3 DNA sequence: TGTGCCAGTAGTACGGTCAGCAATCAGCCCCAGCATTTT. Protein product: CASSTVSNQPQHF.

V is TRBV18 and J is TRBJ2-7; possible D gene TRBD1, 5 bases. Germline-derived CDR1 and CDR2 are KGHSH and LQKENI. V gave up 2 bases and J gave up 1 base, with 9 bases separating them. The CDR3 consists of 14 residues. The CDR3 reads CASSPDSGSYEQYF. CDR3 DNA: TGTGCCAGCTCACCAGATTCAGGGTCCTACGAGCAGTACTTC. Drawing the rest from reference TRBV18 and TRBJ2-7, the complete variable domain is NAGVMQNPRHLVRRRGQEARLRCSPMKGHSHVYWYRQLPEEGLKFMVYLQKENIIDESGMPKERFSAEFPKEGPSILRIQQVVRGDSAAYFCASSPDSGSYEQYFGPGTRLTVT.

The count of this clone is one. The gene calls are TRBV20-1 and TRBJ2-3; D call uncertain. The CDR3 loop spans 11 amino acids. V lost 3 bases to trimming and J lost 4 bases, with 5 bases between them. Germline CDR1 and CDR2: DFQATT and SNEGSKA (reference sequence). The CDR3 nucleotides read TGCAGTGCTAGGGGATCAGATACGCAGTATTTT. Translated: CSARGSDTQYF.

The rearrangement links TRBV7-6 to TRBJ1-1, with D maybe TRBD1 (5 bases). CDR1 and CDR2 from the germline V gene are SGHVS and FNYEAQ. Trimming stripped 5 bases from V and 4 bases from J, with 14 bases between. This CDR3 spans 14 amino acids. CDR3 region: CASSPDGAATEAFF. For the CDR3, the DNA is TGTGCCAGCAGCCCAGACGGGGCCGCCACTGAAGCTTTCTTT.